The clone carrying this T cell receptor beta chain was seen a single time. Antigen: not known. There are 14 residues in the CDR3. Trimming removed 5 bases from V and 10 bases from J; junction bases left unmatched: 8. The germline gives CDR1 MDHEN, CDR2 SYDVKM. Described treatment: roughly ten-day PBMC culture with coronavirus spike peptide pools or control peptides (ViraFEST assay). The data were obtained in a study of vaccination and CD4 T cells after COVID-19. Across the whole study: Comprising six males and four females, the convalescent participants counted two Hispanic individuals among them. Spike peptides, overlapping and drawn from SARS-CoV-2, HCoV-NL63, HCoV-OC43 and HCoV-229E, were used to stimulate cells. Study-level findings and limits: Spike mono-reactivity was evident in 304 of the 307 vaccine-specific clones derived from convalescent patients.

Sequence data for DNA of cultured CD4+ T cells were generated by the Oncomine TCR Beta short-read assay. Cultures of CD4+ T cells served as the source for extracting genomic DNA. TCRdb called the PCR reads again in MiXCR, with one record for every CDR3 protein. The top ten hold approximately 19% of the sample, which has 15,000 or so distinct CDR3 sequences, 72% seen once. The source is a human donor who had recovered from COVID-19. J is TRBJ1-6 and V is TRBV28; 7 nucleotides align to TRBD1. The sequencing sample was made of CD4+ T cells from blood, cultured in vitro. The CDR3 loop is CASSQGGIGSPLHF. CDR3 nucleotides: TGTGCCAGCAGTCAGGGGGGAATTGGGTCACCCCTCCACTTT. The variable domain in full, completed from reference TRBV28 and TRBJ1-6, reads DVKVTQSSRYLVKRTGEKVFLECVQDMDHENMFWYRQDPGLGLRLIYFSYDVKMKEKGDIPEGYSVSREKKERFSLILESASTNQTSMYLCASSQGGIGSPLHFGNGTRLTVT.